These 2 T cell receptor beta chains originate from one sample sequenced in a study of blood T cell repertoires in COVID-19. Repertoires were generated with immunoSEQ multiplex PCR, while TCRdb's copy carries only in-frame clones and drops some. Among fewer than 200,000 clones listed, roughly 82% were seen once. The source material was peripheral blood. The origin of the receptors is a woman aged 70-85 years with acute or convalescent COVID-19.

The chain uses TRBV4-2 and TRBJ2-2; the D is unclear. Germline V CDR1 and CDR2: LGHNA, YNFKEQ. With 0 bases removed from V and 6 bases from J, the gap between germline ends came to 5 bases. This CDR3 region has 13 residues. CDR3: CASSQDQAGELFF. CDR3 coding DNA: TGTGCCAGCAGCCAAGATCAGGCCGGGGAGCTGTTTTTT.

The gene calls are TRBV6-5 and TRBJ1-2; 8 bases are shared with TRBD1. The germline V gene encodes CDR1 MNHEY and CDR2 SVGAGI. The trim removed 2 bases at V and 5 bases at J, leaving 4 bases unmatched. The CDR3 is made up of 14 amino acids. The CDR3 bases are TGTGCCAGCAGTTACGTCCAGGGGGCATATGGCTACACCTTC. This gives the protein CASSYVQGAYGYTF.